This entry lists 15 T cell receptor beta chains sequenced from one sample in a study of technical replicates of blood from a few donors. Data came from immunoSEQ multiplex PCR; TCRdb stores just in-frame clones and leaves some out. The sample yields more than 90,000 clones, roughly 96% seen once. The sample was T cells isolated from PBMCs. All receptors come from a human donor in good health.

V usage is TRBV28 and J usage is TRBJ2-5, with a weak D call TRBD2 (6 bases). V was trimmed by 10 bases and J by 2 bases, leaving 11 bases between them. Germline CDR1 reads MDHEN; CDR2 reads SYDVKM. The CDR3 is 12 amino acids. The CDR3 nucleotides read TGTGCCATACTAGCTGGTCAAGAGACCCAGTACTTC. Encoded protein: CAILAGQETQYF.

The chain couples TRBV4-3 to TRBJ2-2, with TRBD1 as a possible D gene (6 bases). Germline V gene data show CDR1 as LGHNA and CDR2 as YSLEER. This CDR3 comprises 15 residues. Trimming left V 2 bases short and J 7 bases short, with 14 bases between. The CDR3: CASSQHTGQGGELFF. The CDR3 DNA sequence: TGCGCCAGCAGCCAACATACAGGGCAGGGCGGGGAGCTGTTTTTT.

The V call is TRBV27, the J call TRBJ1-1, with a possible D match to TRBD1 (5 bases). Germline CDR1 MNHEY, CDR2 SMNVEV (reference sequence). V gave up 2 bases and J gave up 0 bases, with 10 bases separating them. This CDR3 contains 15 residues. The CDR3 DNA reads TGTGCCAGCAGTTTAATGGGGCAGCTGAACACTGAAGCTTTCTTT. It yields the protein CASSLMGQLNTEAFF.

The J gene is TRBJ2-3, the V gene TRBV6-6; 7 bases fit TRBD2. V gave up 7 bases and J gave up 2 bases; unmatched junction bases: 6. Germline V lookup: CDR1 MNHNY, CDR2 SVGAGI (reference sequence). This CDR3 contains 14 residues. The CDR3 region is CASMSRDYTDTQYF. In nucleotides, the CDR3 is TGTGCCAGCATGAGCCGGGACTACACAGATACGCAGTATTTT.

The chain recombines TRBV5-1 with TRBJ2-3, with a weak D call TRBD1 (6 bases). The CDR3 totals 15 residues. CDR1 is SGHRS, CDR2 YFSETQ, per germline. The V end was cut by 0 bases, the J end by 1 base, with 9 bases between. CDR3 residues: CASSLDREGTDTQYF. The CDR3, as DNA: TGCGCCAGCAGCTTGGACAGGGAAGGCACAGATACGCAGTATTTT.

The J gene is TRBJ1-3, the V gene TRBV5-8, with unresolved D. Trimming stripped 1 base from V and 5 bases from J, with 10 bases between. The CDR3 covers 14 residues. Germline loops: CDR1 SGHTS, CDR2 YDEGEE. CDR3 DNA: TGTGCCAGCAGCTTGCCGCCGGTGAGAAACACCATATATTTT. Amino acid sequence: CASSLPPVRNTIYF.

This chain joins TRBV7-2 and TRBJ2-1; TRBD2 is a possible D gene (6 bases). The CDR3 is 15 amino acids. CDR1 is SGHTA, CDR2 FQGNSA, per germline. The ends were cut back, 6 bases at V and 6 bases at J, with 18 bases in the middle. The CDR3 here is CASSITGVFLNEQFF. CDR3 bases: TGTGCCAGCAGTATAACGGGGGTCTTTCTCAATGAGCAGTTCTTC.

The gene calls are TRBV6-6 and TRBJ1-2; D gene ambiguous. Germline loops: CDR1 MNHNY, CDR2 SVGAGI (reference sequence). CDR3 size: 14 residues. Trimming took off 4 bases at V and 2 bases at J, with 11 bases between the two ends. CDR3 bases: TGTGCCAGCAGTTCAATCACGGGAAACTATGGCTACACCTTC. Amino acid sequence: CASSSITGNYGYTF.

The V gene is TRBV6-6, the J gene TRBJ2-2, with 7 bases identical to TRBD1. The CDR3 consists of 13 residues. Germline V lookup: CDR1 MNHNY, CDR2 SVGAGI (reference sequence). V gave up 2 bases and J gave up 6 bases; unmatched junction bases: 0. As DNA, the CDR3 is TGTGCCAGCAGTTACCAGGGGGCCGGGGAGCTGTTTTTT. This codes for CASSYQGAGELFF.

V and J are TRBV15 and TRBJ2-1, with D possibly TRBD2 on 6 matching bases. The V and J ends lost 4 bases and 7 bases respectively, with 17 bases between them. The CDR3 extends over 15 amino acids. Germline V lookup: CDR1 LNHNV, CDR2 YYDKDF (reference sequence). In DNA form, the CDR3 reads TGTGCCACCAGCAAGCATACTGGAGGGCCGAATGAGCAGTTCTTC. This gives the protein CATSKHTGGPNEQFF.

The chain links TRBV10-1 to TRBJ2-4; 8 nucleotides match TRBD1. CDR3 length: 14 residues. Germline CDR1 and CDR2: WNHNN and SYGVQD (reference sequence). Losses at the gene ends were 5 bases for V and 7 bases for J; bases not matched to a gene: 7. DNA for the CDR3: TGCGCCAGCAGTAAGACAGGGGAGGCTAACATTCAGTACTTC. The encoded protein is CASSKTGEANIQYF.

This clone was found once. This chain links TRBV4-3 with TRBJ2-5; no reliable D call. Germline V lookup: CDR1 LGHNA, CDR2 YSLEER. The CDR3 sequence is 15 residues long. Between the trimmed V and J ends, which lost 4 bases and 4 bases, there was a span of 16 bases. The CDR3 DNA reads as TGCGCCAGCAGCCCCCGAGTGAATTTCGGAGAGACCCAGTACTTC. It is translated as CASSPRVNFGETQYF.

The chain is built from TRBV21-1 and TRBJ1-2. TRBV21-1 is designated a pseudogene. The CDR3 sequence is 15 residues long. In DNA, the CDR3 is TGTGCCAGCAGCCCCCCGGAGGCCGACTTCTATGGCTACACCTTC. This translates into CASSPPEADFYGYTF.

This sequence joins TRBV7-9 and TRBJ2-7; D remains ambiguous. Germline CDR1 is SEHNR and CDR2 is FQNEAQ (reference sequence). This CDR3 has 15 amino acids. The V and J ends lost 2 bases and 3 bases respectively, with 14 bases between them. The CDR3 coding sequence is TGTGCCAGCAGCTTATCAGGAAAAGTCCTCTACGAGCAGTACTTC. It translates to CASSLSGKVLYEQYF.

The chain links TRBV4-2 to TRBJ2-7; D possibly corresponds to TRBD2 (6 bases). CDR3 size: 14 residues. The germline V gene encodes CDR1 LGHNA and CDR2 YNFKEQ. With 3 bases removed from V and 0 bases from J, the gap between germline ends came to 9 bases. CDR3 region: CASSHLTSSYEQYF. The CDR3 DNA sequence: TGTGCCAGCAGCCACTTGACTAGCTCCTACGAGCAGTACTTC.